One and the same sample provided the 22 T cell receptor beta chains below, sequenced in a study of T cell repertoires in cytomegalovirus infection. TCRdb processed the reads anew with MiXCR; each CDR3 protein has one entry. This sample has approximately 500,000 distinct CDR3 sequences, with approximately 16% found just once. The sample consisted of CD8+ T cells from PBMCs. The receptors here all came from a human donor in good health (CMV status not recorded). Some clones in this sample may be carry-over from other donors' samples.

This clonotype was counted at least ten times. V and J are TRBV6-2 or TRBV6-3 and TRBJ1-1; tentative D call: TRBD1 (5 bases). From germline, CDR1 is MNHEY and CDR2 SVGEGT. CDR3 length: 13 amino acids. The ends were cut back, 6 bases at V and 7 bases at J, with 15 bases in the middle. The CDR3 here is CASRVGVFFEAFF. The CDR3 DNA reads TGTGCCAGCAGAGTAGGGGTTTTTTTTGAAGCTTTCTTT.

Ten or more counts support this clonotype. The chain recombines TRBV11-2 with TRBJ2-2, with a possible D match to TRBD1 (6 bases). Germline V gene lookup returns CDR1 SGHAT and CDR2 FQNNGV. This CDR3 is built from 13 residues. Trimming removed 5 bases at V and 7 bases at J, with 11 bases between. The CDR3 nucleotides read TGTGCCAGCAGCGACAAACAGGGCGGGGAGCTGTTTTTT. Its protein is CASSDKQGGELFF.

This chain joins TRBV20-1 and TRBJ2-1, with 16 bases identical to TRBD2. V shed 4 bases, J shed 8 bases, and the junction held 5 bases outside the gene matches. The CDR3 has 15 residues. Germline V lookup: CDR1 DFQATT, CDR2 SNEGSKA (reference sequence). The CDR3 nucleotides are TGCAGTGCTACCCTCGGGACTAGCGGGGGGGATGAGCAGTTCTTC. It is translated as CSATLGTSGGDEQFF.

This clonotype was observed many times. J is TRBJ2-1 and V is TRBV2, with D perhaps TRBD2 (5 bases). V lost 10 bases and J lost 5, with 12 bases in between. This CDR3 region has 12 residues. Germline V lookup: CDR1 SNHLY, CDR2 FYNNEI. The CDR3 region is CATGGSDNEQFF. In nucleotides, the CDR3 is TGTGCCACTGGTGGTAGCGACAATGAGCAGTTCTTC.

This clonotype was detected only a few times. The CDR3 region is CASIKAGEAFF. The CDR3 bases are TGTGCCAGCATTAAAGCGGGGGAAGCTTTCTTT. V and J are TRBV27 and TRBJ1-1, with D hard to call. CDR3 length: 11 amino acids. V lost 7 bases and J lost 8, with 11 bases in between. The germline gives CDR1 MNHEY, CDR2 SMNVEV (reference sequence).

Comments on this clonotype: The final CDR3 position lacks the conserved phenylalanine or tryptophan, pointing to a likely read error. The chain joins TRBV7-8 to TRBJ1-5; 8 bases align to TRBD1. After removal of 9 bases from V and 4 bases from J, the junction contained 17 bases not matched to a gene. This CDR3 is 17 amino acids long. Germline CDR1 is SGHVS and CDR2 is FQNEAQ. CDR3 sequence (DNA): TGTGCCAGAAGCCTATACGGACAGGGAGAATTGAATCAGCCCCAGCATTTG. Protein product: CARSLYGQGELNQPQHL.

A remark on this clonotype: This may arise from a read error, as a much more abundant clone is one base away. This sequence joins TRBV12-3 or TRBV12-4 and TRBJ2-1; D could derive from TRBD1 or TRBD2 (5 bases each). CDR3 size: 16 residues. The V and J ends lost 6 bases and 6 bases respectively, with 21 bases between them. In DNA, the CDR3 is TGTGCCAGCAGCCCCAAGGACGGTTTGAGGGGCAATGAGCAGTTCTTC. Its protein product is CASSPKDGLRGNEQFF.

Regarding this clonotype: The junction departs from the called germline gene at one end, perhaps through a read error. The V and J genes are TRBV2 and TRBJ2-7; D may match TRBD1 or TRBD2 (6 bases each). The CDR3 contains 13 residues. CDR1 SNHLY and CDR2 FYNNEI come from the germline V gene. The CDR3: CDSGWTDAYEQYF. In DNA, the CDR3 is TGTGACAGCGGGTGGACAGACGCCTACGAGCAGTACTTC.

There are many counts of this clonotype. The chain combines TRBV6-6 with TRBJ2-1, with no clear D. The germline V gene encodes CDR1 MNHNY and CDR2 SVGAGI (reference sequence). The V gene lost 10 bases and the J gene lost 6 bases, with 22 bases spanning the gap. The CDR3 extends over 15 amino acids. The CDR3 spells CATFHQLGETNEQFF. CDR3 DNA sequence: TGTGCCACCTTCCATCAACTTGGAGAGACCAATGAGCAGTTCTTC.

This clonotype was seen more than once but under ten times. The chain recombines TRBV27 with TRBJ1-2; D call uncertain. The CDR3 length is 15 residues. The V end lost 2 bases, the J end lost 2 bases, and 12 bases lay between the germline ends. The germline V gene has CDR1 MNHEY and CDR2 SMNVEV (reference sequence). The CDR3 region is CASSLTRTGNYGYTF. In nucleotides, the CDR3 is TGTGCCAGCAGTTTAACCCGAACGGGGAACTATGGCTACACCTTC.

This chain links TRBV20-1 with TRBJ1-2; TRBD1 is a possible D gene (6 bases). Trimming removed 5 bases at V and 7 bases at J, with 11 bases between. The CDR3 totals 11 residues. Per the germline V gene, CDR1 is DFQATT and CDR2 is SNEGSKA (reference sequence). The CDR3 sequence is CSAPEGGGYTF. As DNA, the CDR3 is TGCAGTGCTCCCGAGGGGGGTGGCTACACCTTC.

This chain joins TRBV24-1 and TRBJ1-3; D might be TRBD1 (6 bases). There are 16 residues in the CDR3. Germline V gene data show CDR1 as KGHDR and CDR2 as SFDVKD. V was shortened by 4 bases and J by 2 bases, with 14 bases between the two germline ends. The CDR3 nucleotides read TGTGCCACCAGTGACACAAGGGGGGAACCTGGAAACACCATATATTTT. Amino acids: CATSDTRGEPGNTIYF.

This clonotype has only a few counts. The V call is TRBV30, the J call TRBJ1-5, with D unclear. This CDR3 comprises 14 residues. Between the trimmed V and J ends, which lost 3 bases and 3 bases, there was a span of 12 bases. Germline values: CDR1 GTSNPN, CDR2 SVGIG (reference sequence). CDR3 in DNA: TGTGCCTGGAGAGGGCTAGCCTCCAATCAGCCCCAGCATTTT. Its protein is CAWRGLASNQPQHF.

This clonotype was recorded a few times. J is TRBJ1-2 and V is TRBV19, with no clear D. V gave up 6 bases and J gave up 0 bases, with 11 bases separating them. Germline V gene lookup returns CDR1 LNHDA and CDR2 SQIVND (reference sequence). The CDR3 loop spans 14 amino acids. CDR3 loop: CASRSDGANYGYTF. In DNA form, the CDR3 reads TGTGCCAGTAGATCGGACGGAGCTAACTATGGCTACACCTTC.

This clonotype appeared a few times. V and J are TRBV30 and TRBJ2-1, with a tentative D call TRBD2 (7 bases). V was cut by 6 bases and J by 3 bases, with 21 bases left in between. CDR3 size: 16 residues. The V gene's germline CDR1 is GTSNPN and CDR2 SVGIG (reference sequence). CDR3 bases: TGTGCCTGCCTGGCGGCAGGGGAGGGTAACTACAATGAGCAGTTCTTC. It encodes CACLAAGEGNYNEQFF.

This clonotype was counted at least ten times. The rearrangement links TRBV12-5 to TRBJ2-1; 7 bases agree with TRBD1. The CDR3 covers 15 residues. Germline CDR1 reads LGHNT; CDR2 reads FRNRAP. The J segment lost 2 bases and the V segment lost 5 bases, leaving 6 bases of the junction unmatched. The CDR3 here is CASGPPTGPYNEQFF. The CDR3 nucleotides are TGTGCTAGTGGTCCGCCGACAGGGCCCTACAATGAGCAGTTCTTC. The full variable domain, rest sourced from reference TRBV12-5 and TRBJ2-1, is DARVTQTPRHKVTEMGQEVTMRCQPILGHNTVFWYRQTMMQGLELLAYFRNRAPLDDSGMPKDRFSAEMPDATLATLKIQPSEPRDSAVYFCASGPPTGPYNEQFFGPGTRLTVL.

At least ten counts were recorded for this clonotype. This rearrangement joins TRBV7-9 to TRBJ2-7; 9 bases align to TRBD2. Germline V gives CDR1 SEHNR, CDR2 FQNEAQ (reference sequence). There are 16 residues in the CDR3. Trimming removed 0 bases from V and 0 bases from J; junction bases left unmatched: 3. The CDR3 protein is CASSLARGLASYEQYF. Here the CDR3 DNA reads TGTGCCAGCAGCTTAGCTAGGGGACTAGCCTCCTACGAGCAGTACTTC.

In its sample, this clonotype was seen many times. The V gene is TRBV28, the J gene TRBJ2-1, with TRBD2 identical over 10 bases. V lost 4 bases to trimming and J lost 7 bases; unmatched junction nucleotides: 16. Germline lookup yields CDR1 MDHEN and CDR2 SYDVKM. CDR3 length equals 18 residues. The CDR3 sequence is CASSSPPHGWTSGNEQFF. For the CDR3, the DNA is TGTGCCAGCAGTTCACCCCCCCACGGTTGGACTAGCGGTAATGAGCAGTTCTTC.

There are many counts of this clonotype. V is TRBV7-2 and J is TRBJ1-6; 9 bases line up with TRBD1. Trimming at V came to 5 bases and at J to 8 bases, leaving 7 bases not matched to a gene. CDR3 size: 15 residues. Germline CDR1 is SGHTA and CDR2 is FQGNSA. The CDR3 DNA sequence: TGTGCCAGCAGCACCGGGACAGGGCTTTATTCACCCCTCCACTTT. Its protein is CASSTGTGLYSPLHF. Together with reference TRBV7-2 and TRBJ1-6, the CDR3 gives the full variable domain: GAGVSQSPSNKVTEKGKDVELRCDPISGHTALYWYRQSLGQGLEFLIYFQGNSAPDKSGLPSDRFSAERTGGSVSTLTIQRTQQEDSAVYLCASSTGTGLYSPLHFGNGTRLTVT.

A word on this clonotype: One end of the junction does not line up with germline, which may come from a read error. V is TRBV28 and J is TRBJ2-3; no definite D call. There are 14 residues in the CDR3. Per germline, CDR1 MDHEN and CDR2 SYDVKM. The CDR3 here is CASSLSQRTDTQYF. The CDR3 region has the DNA TGTGCAAGCAGTTTGTCACAGAGAACAGATACGCAGTATTTT.

Ten or more counts support this clonotype. The J gene is TRBJ2-7, the V gene TRBV28, with 13 bases identical to TRBD2. V shed 5 bases, J shed 3 bases, and the junction held 7 bases outside the gene matches. The CDR3 is 16 residues long. In germline, CDR1 is MDHEN, CDR2 SYDVKM. CDR3 coding DNA: TGTGCCAGCAGTCCGAGGAGGACTAGCGGGAGCTACGAGCAGTACTTC. This translates into CASSPRRTSGSYEQYF.

This clonotype was seen many times. The chain recombines TRBV10-2 with TRBJ1-1; no definite D call. The V and J ends lost 4 bases and 5 bases respectively, with 17 bases between them. The CDR3 is made up of 15 amino acids. Germline assignment: CDR1 WSHSY and CDR2 SAAADI. CDR3: CASSVGDGFGTEAFF. DNA for the CDR3: TGCGCCAGCAGTGTTGGAGACGGCTTTGGAACTGAAGCTTTCTTT.